This T cell receptor beta chain was profiled in a study of blood T cell repertoires in COVID-19. Libraries were prepared by immunoSEQ multiplex PCR; TCRdb keeps only in-frame clonotypes and omits some of them. The table records a few hundred thousand clones, approximately 80% of them present only once. Germline V gene sequence: CDR1 SGHVS, CDR2 FQNEAQ. The CDR3 loop spans 13 amino acids. The V gene lost 4 bases and the J gene lost 3 bases, with 7 bases spanning the gap. The material sequenced was PBMCs or T cells enriched from blood (not recorded which). The sequence was obtained from a woman between 40 and 50 years old with acute COVID-19. The chain combines TRBV7-8 with TRBJ2-1; a possible D gene is TRBD2 (6 bases). CDR3 amino acids: CASSWGLYNEQFF. The CDR3 DNA follows: TGTGCCAGCAGCTGGGGACTCTACAATGAGCAGTTCTTC.